One sample yielded the 24 T cell receptor beta chains listed below, sequenced in a study of blood T cell repertoires in COVID-19. Assay: immunoSEQ multiplex PCR; the TCRdb copy retains only in-frame clones and omits some. The top ten clones hold 10% of a sample with roughly 400,000 clones, around nine tenths of them seen once. The sample comprised PBMCs or T cells enriched from blood (not recorded which). These receptors all stem from a woman in her forties or fifties who had recovered from COVID-19.

DNA of the CDR3: TGCGCCAGCAGCCAAGACAGGGGGCTAGGGAATGAGCAGTTCTTC. It is translated as CASSQDRGLGNEQFF. The V gene is TRBV4-1, the J gene TRBJ2-1; 8 bases are shared with TRBD1. This CDR3 contains 15 residues. Germline lookup yields CDR1 MGHRA and CDR2 YSYEKL. The trim removed 0 bases at V and 7 bases at J, leaving 5 bases unmatched.

The rearrangement uses TRBV12-3 or TRBV12-4 and TRBJ2-2; D might be TRBD1 (6 bases). V lost 4 bases and J lost 7, with 10 bases in between. This CDR3 spans 13 amino acids. CDR3 sequence: CASSYRVSGELFF. In DNA, the CDR3 is TGTGCCAGCAGTTACAGGGTCAGCGGGGAGCTGTTTTTT.

CDR3 bases: TGTGCCAGCAGCTTATGGGACAGGGCGGCCAAAAACATTCAGTACTTC. Residues: CASSLWDRAAKNIQYF. The V gene is TRBV7-2, the J gene TRBJ2-4, with 9 positions matching TRBD1. Germline assignment: CDR1 SGHTA and CDR2 FQGNSA. The V gene end was trimmed by 2 bases and the J gene end by 1 base; junction bases not matched to a gene: 3. CDR3 length: 16 residues.

The count of this clone is one. This chain joins TRBV3-1 (or the pseudogene TRBV3-2) and TRBJ2-1, with 9 bases fitting TRBD1. With 1 base clipped from V and 4 bases from J, the junction kept 2 bases outside the gene matches. CDR1 and CDR2 from the germline V gene are LGHDT and YNNKEL (reference sequence). This CDR3 is built from 15 residues. The CDR3 reads CASSQGTGVYNEQFF. CDR3 nucleotide sequence: TGTGCCAGCAGCCAAGGGACAGGGGTTTACAATGAGCAGTTCTTC.

This clone was seen only once. This chain connects TRBV3-1 (or the pseudogene TRBV3-2) to TRBJ2-7; a possible D gene is TRBD1 (6 bases). The CDR3 runs to 14 residues. The V gene's germline CDR1 is LGHDT and CDR2 YNNKEL (reference sequence). V lost 2 bases and J 2 bases, leaving 10 bases between the germline ends. For the CDR3, the DNA is TGTGCCAGCAGCCAACGCGCAGGGGCCTACGAGCAGTACTTC. Translation gives CASSQRAGAYEQYF.

This clone was observed once. The V and J genes are TRBV5-1 and TRBJ1-1; D call uncertain. The CDR3 spans 13 residues. V lost 6 bases and J lost 0, with 9 bases in between. The germline CDR1 and CDR2 sequences are SGHRS and YFSETQ. The CDR3 bases are TGCGCCAGCACACCCGGGATGAACACTGAAGCTTTCTTT. Protein sequence: CASTPGMNTEAFF.

In DNA, the CDR3 is TGTGCCATCAGTGAAGCCGCGGAGGCCAAAAACATTCAGTACTTC. Translating gives CAISEAAEAKNIQYF. V and J are TRBV10-3 and TRBJ2-4; D is ambiguous. V was trimmed by 3 bases and J by 1 base, leaving 10 bases between them. This CDR3 comprises 15 residues. CDR1 is ENHRY, CDR2 SYGVKD, per germline.

The chain joins TRBV12-3 or TRBV12-4 to TRBJ1-1; D unclear. CDR3 length: 13 amino acids. V was shortened by 1 base and J by 5 bases, with 8 bases between the two germline ends. In DNA, the CDR3 is TGTGCCAGCAGTTTAGGGGCCAGGACTGAAGCTTTCTTT. This translates into CASSLGARTEAFF.

The chain joins TRBV2 to TRBJ2-1; 7 nucleotides match TRBD1. Germline V gene data show CDR1 as SNHLY and CDR2 as FYNNEI. The CDR3 has 15 amino acids. V dropped 6 bases and J dropped 5; count of bases not matched to a gene: 10. CDR3 residues: CASRRTGSLHNEQFF. CDR3 in DNA: TGTGCCAGCAGACGGACAGGATCCCTCCACAATGAGCAGTTCTTC.

V usage is TRBV18 and J usage is TRBJ2-3, with D uncertain. CDR1 KGHSH and CDR2 LQKENI come from the germline V gene. The CDR3 totals 11 residues. V was cut by 6 bases and J by 6 bases, with 7 bases left in between. The CDR3 DNA reads as TGTGCCAGCTCCACCCGGGATACGCAGTATTTT. It is translated as CASSTRDTQYF.

The V gene is TRBV7-9, the J gene TRBJ1-1; 8 positions agree with TRBD1. V shed 11 bases and J 0 bases; nucleotides not matched to a gene: 5. Germline V gives CDR1 SEHNR, CDR2 FQNEAQ (reference sequence). CDR3 size: 13 residues. This CDR3 is CAEDRELNTEAFF. The CDR3, as DNA: TGTGCCGAGGACAGGGAATTGAACACTGAAGCTTTCTTT. Combining the CDR3 with reference TRBV7-9 and TRBJ1-1 gives the whole variable domain DTGVSQNPRHKITKRGQNVTFRCDPISEHNRLYWYRQTLGQGPEFLTYFQNEAQLEKSRLLSDRFSAERPKGSFSTLEIQRTEQGDSAMYLCAEDRELNTEAFFGQGTRLTVV.

The chain is built from TRBV18 and TRBJ2-5; possible D gene TRBD1, 6 bases. Between the trimmed V and J ends, which lost 3 bases and 0 bases, there was a span of 8 bases. Per germline, CDR1 KGHSH and CDR2 LQKENI. There are 14 residues in the CDR3. CDR3 amino acids: CASSPRGNQETQYF. The CDR3 bases are TGTGCCAGCTCACCGAGGGGGAACCAAGAGACCCAGTACTTC.

The rearrangement links TRBV19 to TRBJ2-3, with 8 bases lining up with TRBD2. From germline, CDR1 is LNHDA and CDR2 SQIVND (reference sequence). The CDR3 is 16 amino acids. V lost 4 bases, J lost 7 bases, and 13 bases stayed unmatched. CDR3 loop: CASSTRGVRGANTQYF. For the CDR3, the DNA is TGTGCCAGTAGTACCCGCGGCGTGCGGGGGGCTAATACGCAGTATTTT. Looking up the rest from reference TRBV19 and TRBJ2-3 gives the full variable domain: DGGITQSPKYLFRKEGQNVTLSCEQNLNHDAMYWYRQDPGQGLRLIYYSQIVNDFQKGDIAEGYSVSREKKESFPLTVTSAQKNPTAFYLCASSTRGVRGANTQYFGPGTRLTVL.

The rearrangement links TRBV7-2 to TRBJ2-1, with a possible D match to TRBD1 (8 bases). Germline CDR1 and CDR2: SGHTA and FQGNSA. This CDR3 has 16 residues. With 6 bases removed from V and 9 bases from J, the gap between germline ends came to 24 bases. The CDR3 DNA follows: TGTGCCAGCAGTTTTCAGGGGGCGGGGGTCCCCAGTGAGCAGTTCTTC. As protein: CASSFQGAGVPSEQFF.

The chain joins TRBV19 to TRBJ1-1; tentative D call: TRBD1 (6 bases). The V gene's germline CDR1 is LNHDA and CDR2 SQIVND (reference sequence). The CDR3 has 14 amino acids. The V end lost 5 bases, the J end lost 5 bases, and 15 bases lay between the germline ends. The CDR3 is CASSAGRGGTEAFF. Here the CDR3 DNA reads TGTGCCAGTAGTGCTGGCAGGGGCGGGACTGAAGCTTTCTTT.

V and J are TRBV30 and TRBJ1-2; D is possibly TRBD1 (6 bases). CDR1 and CDR2 (germline): GTSNPN, SVGIG (reference sequence). The ends were cut back, 5 bases at V and 6 bases at J, with 22 bases in the middle. The CDR3 loop spans 15 amino acids. The CDR3 loop is CAWAPWWQGMNGYTF. CDR3 DNA sequence: TGTGCCTGGGCCCCCTGGTGGCAGGGGATGAATGGCTACACCTTC.

The chain links TRBV6-2 or TRBV6-3 to TRBJ1-4; the match to TRBD1 covers 10 bases. The ends lost 2 bases at V and 8 bases at J; junction bases unmatched: 5. Germline V CDR1 and CDR2: MNHEY, SVGEGT. This CDR3 region has 15 residues. CDR3 nucleotides: TGTGCCAGCAGTTACGCCGGGACAGGGGACGAAAAACTGTTTTTT. This encodes CASSYAGTGDEKLFF.

This clone was observed a handful of times. This chain joins TRBV18 and TRBJ2-3; 7 bases agree with TRBD2. Germline-derived CDR1 and CDR2 are KGHSH and LQKENI. V was clipped by 6 bases and J by 2 bases; unmatched bases: 5. The length of the CDR3 is 14 residues. The CDR3 sequence is CASSGLAVTDTQYF. Written as DNA, the CDR3 is TGTGCCAGCTCGGGTCTAGCGGTCACAGATACGCAGTATTTT. The full variable domain, with the rest looked up from reference TRBV18 and TRBJ2-3, is NAGVMQNPRHLVRRRGQEARLRCSPMKGHSHVYWYRQLPEEGLKFMVYLQKENIIDESGMPKERFSAEFPKEGPSILRIQQVVRGDSAAYFCASSGLAVTDTQYFGPGTRLTVL.

This clone was observed a single time. The chain has TRBV28 and TRBJ1-4; 9 nucleotides match TRBD1. CDR3 size: 15 residues. Trimming removed 5 bases from V and 5 bases from J; junction bases left unmatched: 6. The V gene's germline CDR1 is MDHEN and CDR2 SYDVKM. The CDR3 here is CASSDDRGSNEKLFF. CDR3 nucleotides: TGTGCCAGCAGTGACGACAGGGGGTCAAATGAAAAACTGTTTTTT. The full variable domain, its missing parts supplied by reference TRBV28 and TRBJ1-4, is DVKVTQSSRYLVKRTGEKVFLECVQDMDHENMFWYRQDPGLGLRLIYFSYDVKMKEKGDIPEGYSVSREKKERFSLILESASTNQTSMYLCASSDDRGSNEKLFFGSGTQLSVL.

This chain uses TRBV28 with TRBJ1-2; 11 bases are a match to TRBD1. The J segment lost 6 bases and the V segment lost 7 bases, leaving 10 bases of the junction unmatched. Per the germline V gene, CDR1 is MDHEN and CDR2 is SYDVKM. The CDR3 extends over 15 amino acids. CDR3: CASTPLDRGRDGYTF. In DNA form, the CDR3 reads TGTGCCAGCACCCCCTTGGACAGGGGGCGCGATGGCTACACCTTC.

The chain carries TRBV7-9 and TRBJ1-2; D gene ambiguous. Germline CDR1 SEHNR, CDR2 FQNEAQ (reference sequence). The CDR3 is 15 amino acids. V gave up 1 base and J gave up 1 base, with 10 bases separating them. The CDR3 nucleotides read TGTGCCAGCAGCTTAGTTCAGGCCGGTAACTATGGCTACACCTTC. Its translation: CASSLVQAGNYGYTF. The complete variable domain, with remaining parts taken from reference TRBV7-9 and TRBJ1-2, reads DTGVSQNPRHKITKRGQNVTFRCDPISEHNRLYWYRQTLGQGPEFLTYFQNEAQLEKSRLLSDRFSAERPKGSFSTLEIQRTEQGDSAMYLCASSLVQAGNYGYTFGSGTRLTVV.

V gene TRBV20-1 combines with J gene TRBJ2-7; D is possibly TRBD1 (5 bases). CDR3 length: 15 residues. V shed 3 bases and J shed 6 bases, with 21 bases lying between them. Germline-derived CDR1 and CDR2 are DFQATT and SNEGSKA (reference sequence). The CDR3 coding sequence is TGCAGTGCTAGTGGGGCTAAAGGATCCCTTCGCGAGCAGTACTTC. It is translated as CSASGAKGSLREQYF.

The chain recombines TRBV6-2 or TRBV6-3 with TRBJ2-6, with D perhaps TRBD1 (6 bases). V was clipped by 2 bases and J by 1 base, with 6 bases between them. CDR1 is MNHEY, CDR2 SVGEGT, per germline. This CDR3 is 15 amino acids long. The CDR3 sequence is CASSYRGSGANVLTF. CDR3 DNA sequence: TGTGCCAGCAGTTACAGGGGGTCTGGGGCCAACGTCCTGACTTTC.

This chain connects TRBV13 to TRBJ2-1, with a possible D match to TRBD2 (6 bases). With 5 bases removed from V and 8 bases from J, the gap between germline ends came to 22 bases. The CDR3 is made up of 16 amino acids. CDR1 and CDR2 (germline): PRHDT, FYEKMQ (reference sequence). The CDR3 DNA reads TGTGCCAGCAGCGCCGGGACTGACCGAGTTTGGGATGAGCAGTTCTTC. It yields the protein CASSAGTDRVWDEQFF.